This paragraph reports one T cell receptor (beta chain). This sample is drawn from a study of blood T cell repertoires in COVID-19. Sequencing used immunoSEQ multiplex PCR; TCRdb keeps in-frame clones, though not all of them. The table lists hundreds of thousands of clones, around nine tenths of them singletons. The germline V gene has CDR1 LNHNV and CDR2 YYDKDF (reference sequence). V dropped 0 bases and J dropped 4 bases, with 13 bases sitting between them. The CDR3 has 16 amino acids. The sequence was collected from a woman in her thirties or forties who had recovered from COVID-19. The sequenced sample consisted of peripheral blood. This chain connects TRBV15 to TRBJ2-1; D might be TRBD2 (6 bases). The CDR3 DNA reads TGTGCCACCAGCAGAGAGGCGGGGCAGCGATACAATGAGCAGTTCTTC. Encoded protein: CATSREAGQRYNEQFF.